These T cell receptor beta chains were read from a single sample in a study of blood T cells in healthy people across ages. TCRdb analysed the 5' RACE reads with MiXCR anew, one entry per CDR3 protein. The profile covers 2 million or so distinct CDR3 sequences, with around half appearing a single time and less than 2.5% taken by the ten largest. Sequencing was done on a sample of blood. These receptors were collected from a woman in her thirties or forties in good health. The CDR3 runs from the conserved cysteine through the conserved F or W. D genes are given only for firm matches. Clone size is shown for a subset of rows, as once, few, many or a class of expanded clone.

-,TRBJ2-3,TRBV29-1,-,CSVRSASDTQYF,TGCAGCGTTCGATCAGCTTCAGATACGCAGTATTTT
-,TRBJ1-5,TRBV6-6,-,CASRDQGMGQPQHF,TGTGCCAGCAGAGACCAGGGAATGGGGCAGCCCCAGCATTTT
-,TRBJ1-2,TRBV4-1,-,CASSPITTNYGYTF,TGCGCCAGCAGCCCAATAACTACTAACTATGGCTACACCTTC
TRBD1,TRBJ2-1,TRBV20-1,few,CSARGWGQGRYNEQFF,TGCAGTGCTAGGGGTTGGGGACAGGGAAGATACAATGAGCAGTTCTTC
-,TRBJ2-7,TRBV29-1,many,CSVGGIGTVVPEQYF,TGCAGCGTTGGTGGCATCGGGACGGTAGTCCCGGAGCAGTACTTC
TRBD2,TRBJ2-3,TRBV20-1,-,CSASRAGRTDTQYF,TGCAGTGCTTCTAGAGCGGGGAGGACAGATACGCAGTATTTT
TRBD1,TRBJ2-5,TRBV7-6,few,CASSLYSGQGQETQYF,TGTGCCAGCAGCTTATATTCGGGACAGGGGCAAGAGACCCAGTACTTC
-,TRBJ1-2,TRBV7-2,-,CASSLAGTGPYGYTF,TGTGCCAGCAGCTTAGCCGGTACGGGACCCTATGGCTACACCTTC
TRBD1,TRBJ1-2,TRBV28,once,CASSQPGQGAYGYTF,TGTGCCAGCAGTCAACCGGGACAGGGGGCCTATGGCTACACCTTC
-,TRBJ1-1,TRBV20-1,-,CSAPGARGGSNTEAFF,TGCAGTGCGCCCGGGGCCCGGGGGGGGTCGAACACTGAAGCTTTCTTT
-,TRBJ1-2,TRBV12-3/TRBV12-4,-,CASSFGPGGNYGYTF,TGTGCCAGCAGTTTCGGACCCGGTGGGAACTATGGCTACACCTTC
-,TRBJ2-1,TRBV20-1,many,CSASPKLYEQFF,TGCAGTGCTAGCCCGAAGTTATATGAGCAGTTCTTC
-,TRBJ2-7,TRBV3-1,few,CASSQGNRVGEQYF,TGTGCCAGCAGCCAAGGTAATAGGGTCGGCGAGCAGTACTTC
-,TRBJ1-2,TRBV7-2,-,CASSARGPFRGYTF,TGTGCCAGCTCAGCCAGGGGCCCCTTTAGGGGCTACACCTTC
-,TRBJ1-6,TRBV7-2,once,CASSLVLGSSYNSPLHF,TGTGCCAGCAGCTTAGTACTGGGGAGCTCCTATAATTCACCCCTCCACTTT
-,TRBJ2-7,TRBV11-2,once,CASSPVGTYEQYF,TGTGCCAGCAGTCCCGTGGGCACGTACGAGCAGTACTTC
-,TRBJ1-6,TRBV7-2,-,CASSLARVGVRSPLHF,TGTGCCAGCAGCTTAGCGCGGGTAGGGGTGAGATCACCCCTCCACTTT
-,TRBJ2-7,TRBV11-1,few,CASSLAVGGSEQYF,TGTGCCAGCAGCTTAGCGGTTGGGGGGTCCGAGCAGTACTTC
-,TRBJ1-4,TRBV4-1,once,CASSQPTGRANEKLFF,TGCGCCAGCAGCCAACCGACCGGTCGTGCTAATGAAAAACTGTTTTTT
TRBD1,TRBJ1-1,TRBV10-3,-,CAISRDRVGVGTEAFF,TGTGCCATCAGTCGGGACAGGGTAGGGGTCGGCACTGAAGCTTTCTTT
-,TRBJ2-5,TRBV9,-,CASSVGSWGQETQYF,TGTGCCAGCAGCGTAGGTAGCTGGGGTCAAGAGACCCAGTACTTC
TRBD2,TRBJ2-7,TRBV2,few,CASNPLAGGFDVAYEQYF,TGTGCCAGCAACCCACTAGCGGGGGGCTTTGACGTTGCCTACGAGCAGTACTTC
-,TRBJ2-7,TRBV23-1,-,CASSLGKISSYEQYF,TGCGCCAGCAGTCTGGGGAAGATCAGCTCCTACGAGCAGTACTTC
TRBD1,TRBJ2-7,TRBV20-1,few,CSARRGTGTDEQYF,TGCAGTGCTAGAAGGGGGACAGGGACGGACGAGCAGTACTTC
-,TRBJ2-7,TRBV7-2,-,CASSLDLSTGNEQYF,TGTGCCAGCAGCTTAGATTTGTCAACCGGGAATGAGCAGTACTTC
-,TRBJ2-5,TRBV7-2,many,CASSFMGGETQYF,TGTGCCAGCAGCTTTATGGGGGGAGAGACCCAGTACTTC
-,TRBJ1-2,TRBV10-3,few,CAISESGGGRIGGYTF,TGTGCCATCAGTGAGTCTGGAGGGGGGCGCATCGGTGGCTACACCTTC
TRBD2,TRBJ2-3,TRBV11-2,-,CASSPVAGENADTQYF,TGTGCCAGCAGTCCCGTCGCGGGGGAAAATGCAGATACGCAGTATTTT
TRBD1,TRBJ2-7,TRBV4-2,few,CASSPGDRLTYEQYF,TGTGCCAGCAGCCCGGGGGACAGGCTGACCTACGAGCAGTACTTC
TRBD1,TRBJ1-4,TRBV4-2,-,CASSQGTGATNEKLFF,TGTGCCAGCAGCCAAGGGACAGGGGCAACTAATGAAAAACTGTTTTTT
-,TRBJ2-7,TRBV20-1,few,CSATRPQGTNLYEQYF,TGCAGTGCCACCCGGCCGCAGGGGACAAACCTGTACGAGCAGTACTTC
TRBD1,TRBJ2-5,TRBV20-1,-,CSAPGQGISQYF,TGCAGTGCTCCAGGACAGGGGATCTCCCAGTACTTC
-,TRBJ1-2,TRBV28,-,CASRNLQGGYTF,TGTGCCAGCAGGAATCTTCAAGGAGGCTACACCTTC
TRBD1,TRBJ1-1,TRBV7-3,-,CASSFGTGAGEAFF,TGTGCCAGCAGCTTCGGGACAGGGGCGGGCGAAGCTTTCTTT
-,TRBJ1-2,TRBV5-1,many,CASSPGLGYTF,TGCGCCAGCAGCCCTGGACTGGGCTACACCTTC
TRBD1,TRBJ1-2,TRBV29-1,-,CSVSDRGDGYTF,TGCAGCGTCTCGGACAGGGGGGATGGCTACACCTTC
-,TRBJ2-7,TRBV6-1,-,CASSVSGVLPEQYF,TGTGCCAGCAGTGTGTCGGGGGTCCTACCTGAGCAGTACTTC
-,TRBJ2-1,TRBV4-3,-,CASSHRTGTDEQFF,TGCGCCAGCAGCCACCGAACAGGGACTGATGAGCAGTTCTTC
-,TRBJ2-5,TRBV4-1,-,CASSYRRGMGETQYF,TGCGCCAGCAGCTACAGGAGGGGAATGGGGGAGACCCAGTACTTC
TRBD1,TRBJ1-2,TRBV20-1,many,CSAPGTGKTNYGYTF,TGCAGTGCCCCCGGGACAGGGAAAACTAACTATGGCTACACCTTC
-,TRBJ2-5,TRBV5-1,-,CASSARQELETQYF,TGCGCCAGCAGCGCGAGACAGGAGCTGGAGACCCAGTACTTC
TRBD2,TRBJ2-2,TRBV12-3/TRBV12-4,few,CASSLRVRGDNTGELFF,TGTGCCAGCAGTTTAAGGGTGCGGGGGGATAACACCGGGGAGCTGTTTTTT
-,TRBJ1-5,TRBV7-8,-,CASSYAGEPQHF,TGTGCCAGCAGCTACGCGGGGGAGCCCCAGCATTTT